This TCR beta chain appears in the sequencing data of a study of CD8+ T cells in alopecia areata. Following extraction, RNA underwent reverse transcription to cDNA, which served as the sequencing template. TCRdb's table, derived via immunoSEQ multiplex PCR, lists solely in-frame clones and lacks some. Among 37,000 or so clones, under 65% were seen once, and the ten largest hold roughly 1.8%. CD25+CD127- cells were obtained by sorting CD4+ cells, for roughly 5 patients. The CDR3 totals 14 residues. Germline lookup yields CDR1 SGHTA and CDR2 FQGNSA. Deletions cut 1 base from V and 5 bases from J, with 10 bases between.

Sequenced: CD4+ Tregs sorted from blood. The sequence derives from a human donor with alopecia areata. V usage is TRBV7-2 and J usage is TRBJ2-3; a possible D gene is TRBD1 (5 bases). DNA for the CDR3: TGTGCCAGCAGCTTAGTGGGGCGGAGAGATACGCAGTATTTT. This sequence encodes CASSLVGRRDTQYF.